This entry lists 10 T cell receptor beta chains sequenced from one sample in a study of T-cell reconstitution after alpha-beta-depleted transplantation in children. During its preparation, the TCRbeta library received unique molecular identifiers. TCRdb passed the PCR reads through MiXCR, listing each CDR3 protein once. The sample yields 140,000 or so distinct CDR3 sequences, about 9% seen once. The material sequenced was PBMCs, mostly from graft donor cells, taken 180 days after TCRalphabeta/CD19-depleted stem cell transplant. The receptors originated from a female patient aged 2 to 10 who had a stem cell transplant for congenital amegakaryocytic thrombocytopenia, so the T cells may come from the graft donor.

The CDR3 spells CSASPGDPYEQYF. The CDR3 DNA is TGCAGTGCTAGTCCCGGGGATCCATACGAGCAGTACTTC. This chain links TRBV20-1 with TRBJ2-7; tentatively, D is TRBD2 (5 bases). The V and J ends lost 3 bases and 4 bases respectively, with 13 bases between them. The CDR3 runs 13 residues. Germline V CDR1 and CDR2: DFQATT, SNEGSKA (reference sequence).

This clonotype was seen more than once but under ten times. The rearrangement links TRBV19 to TRBJ2-1, with D maybe TRBD2 (5 bases). This CDR3 has 13 residues. The V end was cut by 6 bases, the J end by 4 bases, with 10 bases between. Germline lookup yields CDR1 LNHDA and CDR2 SQIVND (reference sequence). The CDR3 reads CASSALGYNEQFF. As DNA, the CDR3 is TGTGCCAGTAGCGCACTAGGTTACAATGAGCAGTTCTTC.

This clonotype was counted at least ten times. This chain joins TRBV3-1 and TRBJ1-5; D is ambiguous. CDR3 size: 13 residues. V lost 4 bases and J 5 bases, leaving 9 bases between the germline ends. The germline V gene has CDR1 LGHDT and CDR2 YNNKEL (reference sequence). The CDR3 DNA follows: TGTGCCAGCAGCCGGGGAAGTTATCAGCCCCAGCATTTT. Translation gives CASSRGSYQPQHF.

Many counts were recorded for this clonotype. The chain is built from TRBV12-3 or TRBV12-4 and TRBJ2-2; the D is unclear. V gave up 3 bases and J gave up 5 bases, with 10 bases separating them. The CDR3 runs to 14 residues. As DNA, the CDR3 is TGTGCCAGCAGTTTTCGTTGGGTTACCGGGGAGCTGTTTTTT. It encodes CASSFRWVTGELFF.

The rearrangement links TRBV12-3 or TRBV12-4 to TRBJ1-5, with TRBD1 as a possible D gene (5 bases). V lost 3 bases and J 1 base, leaving 10 bases between the germline ends. CDR3 size: 15 residues. The CDR3: CASSFSGRSNQPQHF. In nucleotides, the CDR3 is TGTGCCAGCAGTTTTTCGGGGCGAAGCAATCAGCCCCAGCATTTT.

This clonotype was seen more than once but under ten times. The V call is TRBV7-2, the J call TRBJ1-6, with TRBD1 matching over 7 bases. Germline assignment: CDR1 SGHTA and CDR2 FQGNSA. The V and J ends lost 5 bases and 7 bases, in that order; junction bases with no gene match: 14. CDR3 length: 17 residues. The CDR3 sequence is CASSQQEGAVKNSPLHF. CDR3 DNA sequence: TGTGCCAGCAGCCAGCAGGAGGGGGCAGTTAAGAATTCACCCCTCCACTTT.

This clonotype occurred many times. The chain has TRBV20-1 and TRBJ2-2; 10 positions match TRBD1. This CDR3 contains 15 residues. Per the germline V gene, CDR1 is DFQATT and CDR2 is SNEGSKA (reference sequence). J was trimmed by 6 bases and V by 0 bases; bases with no gene match: 4. The CDR3 region has the DNA TGCAGTGCTAGAGACCGGGACAGGGGATCCGGGGAGCTGTTTTTT. Protein product: CSARDRDRGSGELFF.

There are many counts of this clonotype. V gene TRBV6-2 or TRBV6-3 combines with J gene TRBJ2-7; 9 bases are a match to TRBD1. Germline loops: CDR1 MNHEY, CDR2 SVGEGT. Losses at the gene ends were 6 bases for V and 6 bases for J; bases not matched to a gene: 12. The CDR3 has 15 amino acids. As DNA, the CDR3 is TGTGCCAGCAGCCCCGGGGACAGGGAAATAACCGAGCAGTACTTC. As protein: CASSPGDREITEQYF.

The V and J genes are TRBV4-2 and TRBJ2-1; no clear D gene. V was pared by 0 bases and J by 8 bases, with 8 bases between. This CDR3 comprises 13 residues. Germline CDR1 and CDR2: LGHNA and YNFKEQ. CDR3 nucleotide sequence: TGTGCCAGCAGCCAAGATCTCAGGTATGAGCAGTTCTTC. As protein: CASSQDLRYEQFF.

This clonotype has at least ten counts. V and J are TRBV28 and TRBJ2-5; D is perhaps TRBD2 (7 bases). V gave up 8 bases and J gave up 4 bases, with 14 bases separating them. This CDR3 is 13 amino acids long. CDR1 is MDHEN, CDR2 SYDVKM, per germline. CDR3 loop: CASGPGGRETQYF. The CDR3 nucleotides are TGTGCCAGCGGGCCGGGGGGCAGAGAGACCCAGTACTTC.